This T cell receptor (beta chain) was found in a study of shared clonotypes between healthy human individuals (dated by TCRdb to 2019 to 2021). For the study in its entirety: A couple of women and a few men aged 18 to 49 years were included in the cohort. For each donor, three plates each were used for CD4 naive and CD4 memory, two plates were used for CD8 naive, and one plate was used for CD8 memory. Each donor's leukapheresis produced roughly between about 0.85 and 10 billion PBMCs. To increase sequencing depth and limit assay-specific biases, different laboratories used diverse techniques to prepare libraries and sequence TCR repertoires. The study deeply sequenced blood TCR repertoires of five healthy adults to estimate repertoire size and the extent of clonotype sharing between individuals.

Study-level results and caveats: Estimated clonotype richness was generally larger for naive than for memory subsets. Sampling was restricted to blood, and TCR repertoires in tissues likely differ from the TCR repertoires found in blood. Rarefaction of sorted-subset datasets indicated incomplete sequencing despite the large sequencing depth. Pairwise subsampling led to the expectation that sequencing depth would affect the degree of clonotype sharing among donors. Higher generation probabilities were observed for clonotypes shared by all four sorted-subset donors than for non-shared clonotypes. Because the study included only a small number of donors, the genetic and exposure-history diversity represented was limited. Roughly 5% of naive CD4, 3.5% of naive CD8, 2% to 2.5% of memory CD4, and approximately 0.4% of memory CD8 clonotypes were shared across four donors.

Healthy HIV-negative adults with no recently reported acute infections or vaccinations were included as donors. Every donor was a Caucasian adult residing in Nashville, Tennessee, USA. Magnetic negative selection was used to enrich CD4+ T cells, after which naive cells were positively selected on CD45RA and the negative fraction became the memory subset. After blood collection by leukapheresis, PBMCs were isolated using Ficoll-Histopaque density gradient centrifugation and then cryopreserved in the vapor phase of liquid nitrogen. Analytical flow cytometry was used to check the purity and quantity of every magnetically sorted T cell population. Each sorted fraction had its genomic DNA isolated and then quantified by UV absorbance on a Nanodrop 2000c. As for this clone: What antigen it recognizes has not been identified. Per-nucleotide qualities are absent, and no much larger clonotype sits a single base away.

The CDR3 contains 14 residues, cysteine and phenylalanine counted. Only the CDR3 part of the read is kept: 42 bases, read in frame from the first base. The junction shows trimming of 0 bases on V and 4 bases on J, plus 9 bases between the germline ends. According to the germline V gene (reference sequence), CDR1 reads SEHNR and CDR2 reads FQNEAQ. Using the deep immunoSEQ assay, multiplex PCR amplified TCR CDR3 regions from genomic DNA. For each cell subset, the extracted genomic DNA was distributed evenly across all wells of several immunoSEQ 96-well plates, and each plate served as one replicate. For sorted subsets, each replicate PCR was loaded with 200 ng genomic DNA, equivalent to 30,000 or so T cell genomes. Purified libraries were quantified with a Qubit 3.0 fluorometer, sized on a Bioanalyzer 2100, and re-quantified with the KAPA Library Quantification kit. A separate single-read 150-cycle Illumina NextSeq 550 flow cell was used to sequence each immunoSEQ 96-well plate. Processing in the source paper ran as follows. The immunoSEQ output contained only junctional sequences without quality scores, so filtering could not match that applied to full-length reads. To assign V/J genes and CDR3, sequences were annotated against IMGT germline references using PyIR, a Python wrapper for IgBLAST v1.9. Reads with weak V/J assignments (E-value above 1e-6), missing CDR3, stop codons, out-of-frame junctions, or ambiguous translated residues were removed. A V3J clonotype was defined by an identical inferred V gene, J gene, and CDR3 amino acid sequence. To compute the percentage overlap between repertoires, the number of shared unique clonotypes was divided by the size of the smaller repertoire. Richness of each repertoire was evaluated using RTK rarefaction, the Chao1 estimator, and Recon v2.1 estimates of unobserved clonotypes. For all TCRbeta clonotypes obtained by the gDNA method from a few donors, generation probabilities were computed with OLGA. TCRdb retrieved this table from immuneACCESS and kept in-frame rearrangements only. Not all clones are present; in checked studies, unresolved V genes account for under half, and no reason is known for the remainder. V, J and clone size were drawn from that table, and D and trimming were deduced from the DNA. Recorded for this sample are some 1.4 million clones; over 95% of them occurred a single time. The leading ten clones occupy roughly 1.2% of the sample.

The source is a man aged 25-45 years in good health. What was sequenced was naive CD4+ T cells sorted from blood. The cell subset or site label for this specimen denotes: CD45RA+ positively selected. The sequence is built from TRBV7-9 and TRBJ1-2; TRBD1 is perhaps the D gene, given 6 matching bases. The sequence in DNA is TGTGCCAGCAGCTTAGCGGCAGGGGCCTATGGCTACACCTTC. Its protein is CASSLAAGAYGYTF.